This T cell receptor (beta chain) was documented in a study of shared clonotypes between healthy human individuals. Broader study findings: Larger estimated richness was generally seen in naive subsets than in memory subsets. Naive CD4 clonotypes were shared across a few donors at about 5.3%.

Germline CDR1 SQVTM, CDR2 ANQGSEA. The CDR3 is made up of 13 amino acids. V lost 1 base, J lost 1 base, and 7 bases lay in between. Each donor was a Caucasian adult residing in Nashville, Tennessee. TCRdb's table, derived via immunoSEQ multiplex PCR, lists solely in-frame clones and lacks some. The sample contains some 2,400,000 clones, approximately 94% of which appear only once. Regarding this clone: Its antigen is still unknown.

The sample was naive CD4+ T cells sorted from blood. Subset meaning: CD45RA+ positively selected. The chain recombines TRBV29-1 with TRBJ1-1; D gene unclear. This clonotype was sampled from a man aged 18 to 30 in good health. CDR3 coding DNA: TGCAGCGTTGAAGGGGCCTCGAACACTGAAGCTTTCTTT. Translation gives CSVEGASNTEAFF.